One T cell receptor beta chain is described in this entry. Its matching antigen is unknown. These data belong to a study of T cells in Graves' hyperthyroidism and ophthalmopathy. Study-level points and caveats: Most thyroid clonotypes with frequency above 0.001 were detected in blood.

Exclusion of a patient resulted from uncontrolled infection, other autoimmune disease, pregnancy or lactation. V was pared by 4 bases and J by 9 bases, with 5 bases of the junction left unmatched. This CDR3 contains 13 residues. The germline gives CDR1 SGHNT, CDR2 YYREEE (reference sequence). Amplified TCR beta CDR3 regions derived from RNA transcripts. In the first-round RT-PCR of the TCR CDR3, the HTBI primer set was used. TCRdb independently ran MiXCR on the multiplex PCR reads; one entry per CDR3 protein. This sample has 690,000 or so distinct CDR3 sequences, with around a sixth found just once. J is TRBJ2-2 and V is TRBV5-4, with TRBD1 matching 8 bases. The source material was blood. The receptor was derived from a woman aged 50 to 65 with Graves' hyperthyroidism that later progressed to Graves' ophthalmopathy. This chain's CDR3 is CASSIQGARELFF. CDR3 sequence (DNA): TGTGCCAGCAGCATCCAGGGGGCGAGGGAGCTGTTTTTT.